This T cell receptor (beta chain) derives from a study of CD8+CD57+ T cells in acquired aplastic anemia. Study at large: Yields of DNA that came from sorted CD4+ and CD8+ cells averaged roughly 3.2 ug.

Study observations and caveats: Both patients and controls carried the same twenty-nine CD8+ CDR3 sequences. Between the patient and control groups, CD8+ Simpson's diversity did not differ significantly.

Trimming cost V 3 bases and J 3 bases; bases outside gene matches: 4. Germline assignment: CDR1 KGHDR and CDR2 SFDVKD. The CDR3 loop spans 15 amino acids. Template material for TCR beta VDJ and CDR3 profiling consisted of genomic DNA. TCRdb re-called the reads with MiXCR, one entry per CDR3 protein. The sample lists some 290,000 distinct CDR3 sequences, around 60% occurring once. As for this clonotype: What it binds is unknown.

This TCR derives from a human donor with severe aplastic anemia or a healthy control (not recorded which). The sample consisted of sorted CD4+, CD8+, or CD8+CD57+ T cells (not recorded which) from PBMCs. The V and J genes are TRBV24-1 and TRBJ1-1, with 9 bases matching TRBD1. For the CDR3, the DNA is TGTGCCACCAGTGATCCTCGGACAGGGGACACTGAAGCTTTCTTT. It specifies CATSDPRTGDTEAFF.